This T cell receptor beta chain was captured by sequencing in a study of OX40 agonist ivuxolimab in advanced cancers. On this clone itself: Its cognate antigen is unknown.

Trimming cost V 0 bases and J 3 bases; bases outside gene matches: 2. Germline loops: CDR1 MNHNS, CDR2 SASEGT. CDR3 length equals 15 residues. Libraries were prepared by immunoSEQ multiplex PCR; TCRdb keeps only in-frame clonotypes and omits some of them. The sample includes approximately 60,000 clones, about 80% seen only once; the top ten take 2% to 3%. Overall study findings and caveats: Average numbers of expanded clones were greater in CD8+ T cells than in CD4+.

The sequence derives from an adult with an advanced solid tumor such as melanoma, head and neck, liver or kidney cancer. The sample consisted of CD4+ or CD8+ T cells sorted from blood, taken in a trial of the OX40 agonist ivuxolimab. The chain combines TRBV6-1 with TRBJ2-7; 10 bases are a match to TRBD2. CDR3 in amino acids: CASSEAGTSVYEQYF. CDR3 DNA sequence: TGTGCCAGCAGTGAAGCGGGGACTAGCGTCTACGAGCAGTACTTC.